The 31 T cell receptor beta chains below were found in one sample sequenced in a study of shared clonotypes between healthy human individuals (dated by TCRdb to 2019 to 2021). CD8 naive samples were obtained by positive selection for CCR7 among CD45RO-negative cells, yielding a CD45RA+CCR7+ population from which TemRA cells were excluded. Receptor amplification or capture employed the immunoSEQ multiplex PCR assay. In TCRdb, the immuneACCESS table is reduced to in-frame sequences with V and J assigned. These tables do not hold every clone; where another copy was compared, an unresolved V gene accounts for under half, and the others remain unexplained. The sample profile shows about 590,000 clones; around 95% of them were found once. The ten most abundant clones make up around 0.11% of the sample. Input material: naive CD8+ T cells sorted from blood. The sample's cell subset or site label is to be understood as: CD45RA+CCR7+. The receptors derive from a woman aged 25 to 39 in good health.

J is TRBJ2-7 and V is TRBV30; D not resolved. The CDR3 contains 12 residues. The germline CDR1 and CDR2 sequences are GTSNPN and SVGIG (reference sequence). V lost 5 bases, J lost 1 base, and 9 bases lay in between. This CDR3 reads CAWETSSYEQYF. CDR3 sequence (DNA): TGTGCCTGGGAGACATCTTCCTACGAGCAGTACTTC.

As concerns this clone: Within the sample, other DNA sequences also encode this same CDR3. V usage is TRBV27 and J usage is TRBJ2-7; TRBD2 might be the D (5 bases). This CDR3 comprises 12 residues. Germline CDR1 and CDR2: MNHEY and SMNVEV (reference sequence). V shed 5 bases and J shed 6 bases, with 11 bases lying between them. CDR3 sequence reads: CASSPGLGEQYF. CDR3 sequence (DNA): TGTGCCAGCAGTCCGGGGTTGGGCGAGCAGTACTTC.

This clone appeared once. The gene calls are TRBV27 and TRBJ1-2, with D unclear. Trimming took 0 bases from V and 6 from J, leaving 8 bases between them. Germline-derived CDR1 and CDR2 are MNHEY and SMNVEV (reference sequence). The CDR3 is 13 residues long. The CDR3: CASSLSSTNGYTF. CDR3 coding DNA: TGTGCCAGCAGTTTATCCAGTACTAATGGCTACACCTTC.

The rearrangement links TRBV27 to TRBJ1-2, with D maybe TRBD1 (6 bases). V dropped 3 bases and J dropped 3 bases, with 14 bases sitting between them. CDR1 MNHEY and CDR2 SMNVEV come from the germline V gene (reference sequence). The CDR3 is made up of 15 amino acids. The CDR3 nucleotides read TGTGCCAGCAGTTTGGGGGGCTCGGGCTACTATGGCTACACCTTC. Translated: CASSLGGSGYYGYTF.

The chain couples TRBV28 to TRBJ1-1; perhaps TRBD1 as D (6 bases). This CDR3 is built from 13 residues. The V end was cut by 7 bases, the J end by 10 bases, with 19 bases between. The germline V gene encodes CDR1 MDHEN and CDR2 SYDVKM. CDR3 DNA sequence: TGTGCCAGCATTAAGGGGGGGATACGGGGAGCTTTCTTT. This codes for CASIKGGIRGAFF.

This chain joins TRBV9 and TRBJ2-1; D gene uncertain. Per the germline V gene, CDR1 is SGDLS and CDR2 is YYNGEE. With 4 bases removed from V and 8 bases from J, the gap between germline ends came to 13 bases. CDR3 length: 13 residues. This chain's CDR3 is CASSPRNTHEQFF. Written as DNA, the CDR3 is TGTGCCAGCAGCCCGAGAAACACCCATGAGCAGTTCTTC.

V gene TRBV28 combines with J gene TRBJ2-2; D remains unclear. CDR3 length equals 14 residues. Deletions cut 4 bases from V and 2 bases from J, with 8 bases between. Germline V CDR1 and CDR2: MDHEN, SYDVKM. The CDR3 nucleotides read TGTGCCAGCAGTTATAGGCTTAACACCGGGGAGCTGTTTTTT. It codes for CASSYRLNTGELFF.

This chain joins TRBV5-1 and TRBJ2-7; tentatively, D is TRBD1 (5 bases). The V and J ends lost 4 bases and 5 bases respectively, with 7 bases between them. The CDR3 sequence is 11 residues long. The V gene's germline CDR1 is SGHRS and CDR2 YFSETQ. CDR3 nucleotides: TGCGCCAGCAGCCAGGGAAACGAGCAGTACTTC. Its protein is CASSQGNEQYF.

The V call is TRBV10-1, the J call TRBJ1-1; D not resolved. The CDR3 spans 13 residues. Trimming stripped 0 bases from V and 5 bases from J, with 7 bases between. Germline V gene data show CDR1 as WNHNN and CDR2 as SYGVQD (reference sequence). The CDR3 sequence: CASSESSGTEAFF. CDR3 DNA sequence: TGCGCCAGCAGTGAGTCGAGCGGGACTGAAGCTTTCTTT.

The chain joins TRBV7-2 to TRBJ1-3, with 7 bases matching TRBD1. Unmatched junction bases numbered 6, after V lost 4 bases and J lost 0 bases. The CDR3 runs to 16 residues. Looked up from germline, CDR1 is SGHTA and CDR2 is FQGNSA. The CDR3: CASSSGTAYSGNTIYF. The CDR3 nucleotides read TGTGCCAGCAGCTCCGGGACAGCCTACTCTGGAAACACCATATATTTT.

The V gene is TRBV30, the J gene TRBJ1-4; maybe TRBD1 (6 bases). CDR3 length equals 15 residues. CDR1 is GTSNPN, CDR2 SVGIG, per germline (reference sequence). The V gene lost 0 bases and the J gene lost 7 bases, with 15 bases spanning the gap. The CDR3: CAWSVGQGPTEKLFF. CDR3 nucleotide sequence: TGTGCCTGGAGTGTAGGGCAGGGGCCCACTGAAAAACTGTTTTTT.

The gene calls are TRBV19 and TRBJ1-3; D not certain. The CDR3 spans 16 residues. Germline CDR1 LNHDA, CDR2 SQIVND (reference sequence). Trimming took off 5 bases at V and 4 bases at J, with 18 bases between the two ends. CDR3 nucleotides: TGTGCCAGTAGTTGGGGTCCGGCGGCCGTCGGAAACACCATATATTTT. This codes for CASSWGPAAVGNTIYF.

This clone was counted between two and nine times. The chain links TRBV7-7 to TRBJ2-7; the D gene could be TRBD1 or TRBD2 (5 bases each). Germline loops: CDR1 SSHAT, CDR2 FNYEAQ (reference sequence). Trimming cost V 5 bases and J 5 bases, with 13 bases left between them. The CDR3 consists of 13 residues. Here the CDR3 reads CASSLRMGDEQYF. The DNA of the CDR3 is TGTGCCAGCAGCCTACGGATGGGGGACGAGCAGTACTTC.

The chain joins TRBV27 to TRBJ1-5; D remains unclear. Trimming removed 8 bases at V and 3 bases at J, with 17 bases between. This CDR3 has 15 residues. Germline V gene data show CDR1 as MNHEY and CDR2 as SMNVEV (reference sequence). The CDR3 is CASSFLGQVNQPQHF. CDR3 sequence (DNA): TGTGCCAGCTCGTTCCTTGGGCAGGTCAATCAGCCCCAGCATTTT.

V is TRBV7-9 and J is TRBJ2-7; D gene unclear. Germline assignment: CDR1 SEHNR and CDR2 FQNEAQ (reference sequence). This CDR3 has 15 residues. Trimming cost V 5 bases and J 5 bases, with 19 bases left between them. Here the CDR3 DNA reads TGTGCCAGCAGCCCCGTGAGTGCGGCCACGGACGAGCAGTACTTC. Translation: CASSPVSAATDEQYF.

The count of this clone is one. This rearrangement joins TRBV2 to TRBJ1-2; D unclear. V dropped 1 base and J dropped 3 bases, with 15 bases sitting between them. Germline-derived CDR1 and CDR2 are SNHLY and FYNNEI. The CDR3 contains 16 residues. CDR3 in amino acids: CASSEEPYPADYGYTF. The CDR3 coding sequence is TGTGCCAGCAGTGAAGAACCCTACCCGGCGGACTATGGCTACACCTTC.

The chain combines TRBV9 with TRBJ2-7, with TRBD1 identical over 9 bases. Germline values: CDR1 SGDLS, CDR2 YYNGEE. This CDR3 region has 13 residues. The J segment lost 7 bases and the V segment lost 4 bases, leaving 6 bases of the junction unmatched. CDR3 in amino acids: CASSSRDRDEQYF. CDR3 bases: TGTGCCAGCAGCAGCCGGGACAGGGATGAGCAGTACTTC.

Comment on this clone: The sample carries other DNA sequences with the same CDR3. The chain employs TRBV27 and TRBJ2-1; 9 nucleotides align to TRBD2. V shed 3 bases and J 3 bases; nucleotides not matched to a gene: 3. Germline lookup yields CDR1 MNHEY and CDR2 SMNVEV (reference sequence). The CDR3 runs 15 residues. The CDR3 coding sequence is TGTGCCAGCAGTTTGGGCGGGAGGGTCTACAATGAGCAGTTCTTC. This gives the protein CASSLGGRVYNEQFF.

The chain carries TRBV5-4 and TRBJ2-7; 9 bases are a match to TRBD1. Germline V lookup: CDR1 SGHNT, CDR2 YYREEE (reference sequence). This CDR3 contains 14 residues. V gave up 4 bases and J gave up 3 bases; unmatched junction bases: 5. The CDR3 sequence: CASSLRQGVYEQYF. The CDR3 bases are TGTGCCAGCAGCCTTCGACAGGGGGTCTACGAGCAGTACTTC.

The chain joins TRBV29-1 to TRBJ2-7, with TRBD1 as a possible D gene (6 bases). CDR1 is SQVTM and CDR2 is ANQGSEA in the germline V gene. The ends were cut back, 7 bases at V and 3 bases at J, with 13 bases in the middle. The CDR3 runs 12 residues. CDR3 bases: TGCAGCGCCCGGGACACTTACTACGAGCAGTACTTC. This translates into CSARDTYYEQYF.

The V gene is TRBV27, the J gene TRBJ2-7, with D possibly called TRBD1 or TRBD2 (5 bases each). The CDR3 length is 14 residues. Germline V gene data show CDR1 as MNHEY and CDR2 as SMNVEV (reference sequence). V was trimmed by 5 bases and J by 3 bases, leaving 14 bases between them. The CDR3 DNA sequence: TGTGCCAGCAGTCCCGGGACGATCCACTACGAGCAGTACTTC. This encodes CASSPGTIHYEQYF.

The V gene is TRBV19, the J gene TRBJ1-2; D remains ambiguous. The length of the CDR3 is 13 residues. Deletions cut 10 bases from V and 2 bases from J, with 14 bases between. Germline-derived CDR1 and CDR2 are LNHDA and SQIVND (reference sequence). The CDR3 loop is CATRTSRNYGYTF. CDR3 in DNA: TGTGCCACCCGGACCTCGAGGAACTATGGCTACACCTTC.

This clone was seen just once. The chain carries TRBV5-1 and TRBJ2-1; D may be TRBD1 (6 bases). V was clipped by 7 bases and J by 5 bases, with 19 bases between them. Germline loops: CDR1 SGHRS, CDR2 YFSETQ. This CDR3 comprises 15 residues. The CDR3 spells CASWPVPQGNNEQFF. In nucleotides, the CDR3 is TGCGCCAGCTGGCCTGTCCCACAGGGAAACAATGAGCAGTTCTTC. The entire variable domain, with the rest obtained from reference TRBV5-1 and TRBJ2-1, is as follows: KAGVTQTPRYLIKTRGQQVTLSCSPISGHRSVSWYQQTPGQGLQFLFEYFSETQRNKGNFPGRFSGRQFSNSRSEMNVSTLELGDSALYLCASWPVPQGNNEQFFGPGTRLTVL.

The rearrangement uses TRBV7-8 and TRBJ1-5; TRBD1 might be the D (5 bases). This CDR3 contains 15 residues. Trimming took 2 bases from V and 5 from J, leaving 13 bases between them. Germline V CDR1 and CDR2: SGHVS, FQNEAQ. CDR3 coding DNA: TGTGCCAGCAGCTTATCGGGGGTTGGCGATCAGCCCCAGCATTTT. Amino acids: CASSLSGVGDQPQHF.

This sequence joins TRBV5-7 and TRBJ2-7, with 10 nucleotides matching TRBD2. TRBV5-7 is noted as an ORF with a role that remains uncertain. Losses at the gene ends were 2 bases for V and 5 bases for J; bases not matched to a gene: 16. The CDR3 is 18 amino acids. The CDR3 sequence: CASSLKLPGLALKDEQYF. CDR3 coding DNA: TGTGCCAGCAGCTTAAAACTCCCGGGACTAGCGTTGAAAGACGAGCAGTACTTC.

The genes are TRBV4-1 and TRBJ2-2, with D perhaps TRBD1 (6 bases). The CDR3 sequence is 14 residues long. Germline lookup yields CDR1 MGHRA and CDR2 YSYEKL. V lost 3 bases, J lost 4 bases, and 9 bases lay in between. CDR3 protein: CASSHNRATGELFF. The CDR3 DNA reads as TGCGCCAGCAGCCACAACAGGGCCACCGGGGAGCTGTTTTTT.

CDR3 region: CASSPPLAGGGTGELFF. CDR3 bases: TGTGCCAGCAGCCCACCGTTAGCGGGAGGTGGGACCGGGGAGCTGTTTTTT. The chain couples TRBV7-9 to TRBJ2-2; 10 bases align to TRBD2. The J segment lost 5 bases and the V segment lost 5 bases, leaving 11 bases of the junction unmatched. CDR1 and CDR2 (germline): SEHNR, FQNEAQ (reference sequence). The CDR3 runs to 17 residues.

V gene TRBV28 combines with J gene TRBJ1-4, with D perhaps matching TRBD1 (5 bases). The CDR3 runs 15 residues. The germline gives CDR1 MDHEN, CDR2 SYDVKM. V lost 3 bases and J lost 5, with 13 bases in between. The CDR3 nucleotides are TGTGCCAGCAGTTTCCAAGGGGACCTCAATGAAAAACTGTTTTTT. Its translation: CASSFQGDLNEKLFF.

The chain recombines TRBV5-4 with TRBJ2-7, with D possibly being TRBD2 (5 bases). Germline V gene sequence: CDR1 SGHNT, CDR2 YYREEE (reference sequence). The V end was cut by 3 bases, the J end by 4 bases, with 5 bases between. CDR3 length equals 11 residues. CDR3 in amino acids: CASSSGYEQYF. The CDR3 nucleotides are TGTGCCAGCAGCTCGGGGTACGAGCAGTACTTC.

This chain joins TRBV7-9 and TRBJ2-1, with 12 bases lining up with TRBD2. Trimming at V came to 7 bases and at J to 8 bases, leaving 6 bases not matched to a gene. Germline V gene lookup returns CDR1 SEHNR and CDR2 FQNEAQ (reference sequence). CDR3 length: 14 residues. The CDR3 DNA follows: TGTGCCAGCATCGGGACTAGCGGGCAGCATGAGCAGTTCTTC. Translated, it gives CASIGTSGQHEQFF. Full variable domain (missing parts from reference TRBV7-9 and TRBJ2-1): DTGVSQNPRHKITKRGQNVTFRCDPISEHNRLYWYRQTLGQGPEFLTYFQNEAQLEKSRLLSDRFSAERPKGSFSTLEIQRTEQGDSAMYLCASIGTSGQHEQFFGPGTRLTVL.

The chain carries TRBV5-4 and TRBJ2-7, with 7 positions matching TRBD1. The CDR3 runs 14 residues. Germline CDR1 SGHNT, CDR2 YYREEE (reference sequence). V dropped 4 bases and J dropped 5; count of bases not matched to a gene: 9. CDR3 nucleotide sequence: TGTGCCAGCAGCACCAACGGACAGGATGACGAGCAGTACTTC. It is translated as CASSTNGQDDEQYF.